These 4 T cell receptor beta chains originate from one sample sequenced in a study of T cells after posttransplantation cyclophosphamide. Produced via immunoSEQ multiplex PCR; TCRdb's table is partial and in-frame only. Among roughly 20,000 clones listed, 70% to 80% were seen once. Cyclophosphamide on days +3 and +4 followed busulfan-fludarabine conditioning and a marrow graft. This specimen was PBMCs, taken after an allogeneic stem cell transplant with post-transplant cyclophosphamide. All receptors derive from a male patient in his thirties who received an allogeneic stem cell transplant from a related donor, was CMV-positive, and had acute GVHD only. Some T cells may possibly be graft donor cells.

This rearrangement joins TRBV6-5 to TRBJ1-1; 7 bases are a match to TRBD1. The CDR3 is 14 residues long. Trimming at V came to 4 bases and at J to 0 bases, leaving 2 bases not matched to a gene. CDR1 MNHEY and CDR2 SVGAGI come from the germline V gene. The CDR3 here is CASSSGQLNTEAFF. The CDR3 coding sequence is TGTGCCAGCAGTTCGGGACAGCTGAACACTGAAGCTTTCTTT.

This chain uses TRBV5-5 with TRBJ1-2; D may be TRBD1 (6 bases). The CDR3 runs 15 residues. Germline V gives CDR1 SGHKS, CDR2 YYEKEE (reference sequence). Trimming shortened V by 4 bases and J by 4 bases, and 17 bases separated the two germline ends. CDR3 in DNA: TGTGCCAGCAGCCCTGGACAGTCTGAGGCCTATGGCTACACCTTC. As protein: CASSPGQSEAYGYTF.

V is TRBV5-4 and J is TRBJ2-1, with 11 positions matching TRBD2. CDR1 SGHNT and CDR2 YYREEE come from the germline V gene (reference sequence). V was pared by 0 bases and J by 7 bases, with 9 bases of the junction left unmatched. The CDR3 totals 17 residues. Written as DNA, the CDR3 is TGTGCCAGCAGCTTGGGTTCTAGCGGGGGGTTGTGGAATGAGCAGTTCTTC. Translation gives CASSLGSSGGLWNEQFF.

V and J are TRBV9 and TRBJ1-1; perhaps TRBD1 as D (6 bases). The V end was cut by 6 bases, the J end by 3 bases, with 12 bases between. From germline, CDR1 is SGDLS and CDR2 YYNGEE. This CDR3 region has 13 residues. The CDR3 DNA is TGTGCCAGCACTTTAGGGGGGGACACTGAAGCTTTCTTT. It is translated as CASTLGGDTEAFF.